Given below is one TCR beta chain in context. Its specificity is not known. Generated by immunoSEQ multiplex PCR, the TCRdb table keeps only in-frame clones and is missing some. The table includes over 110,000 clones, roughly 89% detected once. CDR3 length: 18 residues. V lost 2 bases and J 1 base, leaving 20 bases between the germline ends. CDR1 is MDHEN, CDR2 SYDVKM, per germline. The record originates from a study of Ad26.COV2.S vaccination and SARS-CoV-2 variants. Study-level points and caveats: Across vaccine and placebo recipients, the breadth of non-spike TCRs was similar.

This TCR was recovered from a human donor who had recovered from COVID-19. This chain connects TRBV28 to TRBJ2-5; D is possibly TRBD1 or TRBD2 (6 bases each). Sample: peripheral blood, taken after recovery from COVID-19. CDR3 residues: CASSLKAWTGGFQETQYF. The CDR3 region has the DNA TGTGCCAGCAGTTTAAAGGCTTGGACCGGGGGCTTCCAAGAGACCCAGTACTTC.